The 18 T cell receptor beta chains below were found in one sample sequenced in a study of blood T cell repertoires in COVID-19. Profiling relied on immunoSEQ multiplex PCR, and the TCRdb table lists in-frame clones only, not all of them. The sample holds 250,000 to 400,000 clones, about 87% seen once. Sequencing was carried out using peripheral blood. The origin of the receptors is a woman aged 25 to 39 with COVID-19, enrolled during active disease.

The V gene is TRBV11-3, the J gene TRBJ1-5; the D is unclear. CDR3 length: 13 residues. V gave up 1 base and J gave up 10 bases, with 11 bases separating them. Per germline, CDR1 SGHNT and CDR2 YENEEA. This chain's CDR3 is CASSLGQFNPQHF. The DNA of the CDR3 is TGTGCCAGCAGCTTAGGCCAGTTTAACCCCCAGCATTTT.

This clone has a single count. The CDR3 spells CASSKGTGTKETQYF. CDR3 bases: TGTGCCAGCAGCAAAGGGACAGGGACGAAGGAGACCCAGTACTTC. This chain joins TRBV21-1 and TRBJ2-5; the tabulated D call, TRBD1, remains unverified against the DNA. TRBV21-1 is an annotated pseudogene. CDR3 length equals 15 residues.

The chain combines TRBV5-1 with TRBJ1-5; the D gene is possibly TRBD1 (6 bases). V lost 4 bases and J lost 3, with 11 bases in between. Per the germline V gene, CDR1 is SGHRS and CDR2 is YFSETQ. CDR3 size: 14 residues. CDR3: CASSPGQSNQPQHF. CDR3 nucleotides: TGCGCCAGCAGCCCCGGACAGTCCAATCAGCCCCAGCATTTT.

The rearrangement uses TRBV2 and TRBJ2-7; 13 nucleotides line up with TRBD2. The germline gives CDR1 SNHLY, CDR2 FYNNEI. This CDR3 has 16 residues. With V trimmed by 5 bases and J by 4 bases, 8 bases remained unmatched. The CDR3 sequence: CASSTGTSGDWYEQYV. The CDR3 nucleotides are TGTGCCAGCAGTACCGGGACTAGCGGGGATTGGTACGAGCAGTACGTC.

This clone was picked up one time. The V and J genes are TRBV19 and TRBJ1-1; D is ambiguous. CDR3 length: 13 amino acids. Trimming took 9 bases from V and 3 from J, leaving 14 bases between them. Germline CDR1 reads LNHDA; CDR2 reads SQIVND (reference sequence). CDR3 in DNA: TGTGCCAGCGGACTTTCGGGCCACACTGAAGCTTTCTTT. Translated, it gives CASGLSGHTEAFF.

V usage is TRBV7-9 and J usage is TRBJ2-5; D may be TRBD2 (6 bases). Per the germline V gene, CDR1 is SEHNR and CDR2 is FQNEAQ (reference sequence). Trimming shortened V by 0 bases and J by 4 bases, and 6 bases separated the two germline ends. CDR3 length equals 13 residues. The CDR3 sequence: CASSLAGGETQYF. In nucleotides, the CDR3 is TGTGCCAGCAGCTTAGCGGGGGGAGAGACCCAGTACTTC.

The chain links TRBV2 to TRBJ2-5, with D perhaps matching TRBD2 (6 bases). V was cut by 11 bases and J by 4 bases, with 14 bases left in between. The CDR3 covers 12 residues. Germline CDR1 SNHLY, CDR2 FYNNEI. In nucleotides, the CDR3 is TGTGCCGGCGAAGCGGGTTTAGAGACCCAGTACTTC. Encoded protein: CAGEAGLETQYF.

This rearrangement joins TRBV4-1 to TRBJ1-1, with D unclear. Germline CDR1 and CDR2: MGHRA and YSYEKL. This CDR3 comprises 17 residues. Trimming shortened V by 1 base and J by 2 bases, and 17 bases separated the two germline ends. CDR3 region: CASSQGRRADLNTEAFF. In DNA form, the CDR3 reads TGCGCCAGCAGCCAAGGACGGAGGGCAGACCTTAACACTGAAGCTTTCTTT.

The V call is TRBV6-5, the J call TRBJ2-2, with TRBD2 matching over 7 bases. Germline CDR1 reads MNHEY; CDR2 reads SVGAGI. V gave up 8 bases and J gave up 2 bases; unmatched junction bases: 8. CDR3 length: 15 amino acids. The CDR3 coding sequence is TGTGCCAGCGCCGGGCGGGGGAGAAACACCGGGGAGCTGTTTTTT. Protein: CASAGRGRNTGELFF.

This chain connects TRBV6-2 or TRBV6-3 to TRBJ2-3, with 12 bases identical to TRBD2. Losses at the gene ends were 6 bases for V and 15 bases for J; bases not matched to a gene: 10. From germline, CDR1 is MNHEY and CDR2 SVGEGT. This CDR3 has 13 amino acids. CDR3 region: CASSRTSGGSCYF. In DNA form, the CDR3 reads TGTGCCAGCAGCCGCACTAGCGGGGGGTCGTGTTATTTT.

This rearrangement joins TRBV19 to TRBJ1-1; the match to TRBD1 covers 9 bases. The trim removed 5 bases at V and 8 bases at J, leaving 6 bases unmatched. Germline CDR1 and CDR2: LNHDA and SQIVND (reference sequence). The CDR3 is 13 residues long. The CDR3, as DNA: TGTGCCAGTAGTCCCGGGACAGGGACGGAAGCTTTCTTT. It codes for CASSPGTGTEAFF.

For the CDR3, the DNA is TGTGCCAGCTCACCTGGGACAGGGATGGGTTCACCCCTCCACTTT. Protein: CASSPGTGMGSPLHF. The chain employs TRBV18 and TRBJ1-6; 9 bases agree with TRBD1. CDR3 size: 15 residues. Germline V gene data show CDR1 as KGHSH and CDR2 as LQKENI. V was clipped by 3 bases and J by 9 bases; unmatched bases: 6.

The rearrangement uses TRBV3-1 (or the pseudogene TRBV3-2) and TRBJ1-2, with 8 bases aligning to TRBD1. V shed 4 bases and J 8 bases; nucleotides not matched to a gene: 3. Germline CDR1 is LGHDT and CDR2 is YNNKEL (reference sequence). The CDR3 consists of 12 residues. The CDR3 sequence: CASSLGTGGYTF. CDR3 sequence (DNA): TGTGCCAGCAGCCTAGGGACAGGCGGCTACACCTTC.

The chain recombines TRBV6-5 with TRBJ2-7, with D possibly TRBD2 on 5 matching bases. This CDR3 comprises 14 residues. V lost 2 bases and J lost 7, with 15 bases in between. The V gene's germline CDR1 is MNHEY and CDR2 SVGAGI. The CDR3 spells CASSYGPPPGEQYV. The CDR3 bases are TGTGCCAGCAGTTACGGCCCCCCCCCGGGGGAGCAGTACGTC.

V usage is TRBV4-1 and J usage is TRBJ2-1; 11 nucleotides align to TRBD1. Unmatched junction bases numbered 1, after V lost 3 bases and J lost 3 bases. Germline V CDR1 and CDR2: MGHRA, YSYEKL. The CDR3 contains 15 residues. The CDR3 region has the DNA TGCGCCAGCAGCCACGGGACAGGGGGCTACAATGAGCAGTTCTTC. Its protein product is CASSHGTGGYNEQFF.

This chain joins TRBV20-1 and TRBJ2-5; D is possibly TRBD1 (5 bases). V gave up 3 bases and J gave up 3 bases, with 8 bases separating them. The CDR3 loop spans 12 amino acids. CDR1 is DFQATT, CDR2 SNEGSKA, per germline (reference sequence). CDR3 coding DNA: TGCAGTGCTAGTCCCAGGGAAGAGACCCAGTACTTC. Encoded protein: CSASPREETQYF.

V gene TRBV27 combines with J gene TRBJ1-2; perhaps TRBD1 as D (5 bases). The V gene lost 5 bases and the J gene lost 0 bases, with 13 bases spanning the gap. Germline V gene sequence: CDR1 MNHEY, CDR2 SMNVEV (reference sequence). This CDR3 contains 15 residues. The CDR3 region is CASSSHRTPNYGYTF. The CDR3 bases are TGTGCCAGCAGTAGCCACAGGACACCTAACTATGGCTACACCTTC.

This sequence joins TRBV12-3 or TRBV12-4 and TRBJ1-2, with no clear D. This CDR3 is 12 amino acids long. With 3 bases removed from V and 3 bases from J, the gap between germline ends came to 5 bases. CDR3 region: CASSLADYGYTF. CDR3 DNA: TGTGCCAGCAGTTTGGCGGACTATGGCTACACCTTC.